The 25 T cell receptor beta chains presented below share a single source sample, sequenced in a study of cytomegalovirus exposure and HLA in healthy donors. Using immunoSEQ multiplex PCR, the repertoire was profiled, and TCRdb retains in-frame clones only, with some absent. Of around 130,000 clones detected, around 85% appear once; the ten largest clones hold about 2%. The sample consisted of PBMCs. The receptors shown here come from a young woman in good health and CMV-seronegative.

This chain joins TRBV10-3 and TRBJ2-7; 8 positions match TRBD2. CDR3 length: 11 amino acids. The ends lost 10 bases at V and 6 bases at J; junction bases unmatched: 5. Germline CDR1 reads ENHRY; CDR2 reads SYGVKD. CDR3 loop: CASGTSSEQYF. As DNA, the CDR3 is TGTGCCAGCGGGACTAGTTCCGAGCAGTACTTC.

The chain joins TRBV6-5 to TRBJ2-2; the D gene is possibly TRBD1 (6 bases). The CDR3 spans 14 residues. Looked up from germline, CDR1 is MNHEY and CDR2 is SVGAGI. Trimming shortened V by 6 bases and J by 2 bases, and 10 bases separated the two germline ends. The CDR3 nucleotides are TGTGCCAGCAGGAGGACAGCTAACACCGGGGAGCTGTTTTTT. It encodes CASRRTANTGELFF.

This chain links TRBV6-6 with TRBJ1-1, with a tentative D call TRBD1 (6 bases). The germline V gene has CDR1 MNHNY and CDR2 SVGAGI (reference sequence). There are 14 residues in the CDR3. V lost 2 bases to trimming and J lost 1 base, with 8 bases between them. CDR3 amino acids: CASSYQGQNTEAFF. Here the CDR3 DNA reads TGTGCCAGCAGTTACCAGGGACAGAACACTGAAGCTTTCTTT.

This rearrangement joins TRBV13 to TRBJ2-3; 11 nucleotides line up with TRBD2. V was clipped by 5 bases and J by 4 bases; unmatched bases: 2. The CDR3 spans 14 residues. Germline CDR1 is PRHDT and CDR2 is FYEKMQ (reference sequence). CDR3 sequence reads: CASSHSGGADTQYF. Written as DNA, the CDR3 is TGTGCCAGCAGCCATAGCGGGGGGGCAGATACGCAGTATTTT.

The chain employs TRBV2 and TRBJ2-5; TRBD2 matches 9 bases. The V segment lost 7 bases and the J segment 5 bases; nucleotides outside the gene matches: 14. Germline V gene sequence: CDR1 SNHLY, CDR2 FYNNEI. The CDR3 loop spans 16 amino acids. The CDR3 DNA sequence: TGTGCCAGCATGAGCGGGCGGGGGGGCCTCAGGGAGACCCAGTACTTC. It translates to CASMSGRGGLRETQYF.

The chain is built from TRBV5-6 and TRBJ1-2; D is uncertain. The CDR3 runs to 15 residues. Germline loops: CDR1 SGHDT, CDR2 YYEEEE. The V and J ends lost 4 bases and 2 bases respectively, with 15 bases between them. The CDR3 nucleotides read TGTGCCAGCAGCCCGGATCCCACGGGGAACTATGGCTACACCTTC. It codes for CASSPDPTGNYGYTF.

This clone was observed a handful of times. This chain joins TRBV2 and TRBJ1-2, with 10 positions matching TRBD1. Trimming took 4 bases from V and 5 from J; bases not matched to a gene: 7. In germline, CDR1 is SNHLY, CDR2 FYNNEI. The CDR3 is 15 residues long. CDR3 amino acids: CASSAGQGGWYGYTF. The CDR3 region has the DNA TGTGCCAGCAGTGCCGGACAGGGGGGGTGGTATGGCTACACCTTC. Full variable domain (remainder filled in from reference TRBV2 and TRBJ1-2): EPEVTQTPSHQVTQMGQEVILRCVPISNHLYFYWYRQILGQKVEFLVSFYNNEISEKSEIFDDQFSVERPDGSNFTLKIRSTKLEDSAMYFCASSAGQGGWYGYTFGSGTRLTVV.

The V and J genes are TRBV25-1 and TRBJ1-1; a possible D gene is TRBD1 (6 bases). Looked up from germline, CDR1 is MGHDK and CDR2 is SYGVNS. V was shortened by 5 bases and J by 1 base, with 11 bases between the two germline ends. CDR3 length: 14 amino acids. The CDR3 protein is CASSPPDRNTEAFF. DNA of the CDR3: TGTGCCAGCAGTCCACCGGACAGGAACACTGAAGCTTTCTTT.

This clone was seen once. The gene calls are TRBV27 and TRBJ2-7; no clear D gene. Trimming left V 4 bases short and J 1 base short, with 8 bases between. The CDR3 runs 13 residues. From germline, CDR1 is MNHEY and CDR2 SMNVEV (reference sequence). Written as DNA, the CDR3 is TGTGCCAGCAGTTCGGCAGGATCCTACGAGCAGTACTTC. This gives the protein CASSSAGSYEQYF.

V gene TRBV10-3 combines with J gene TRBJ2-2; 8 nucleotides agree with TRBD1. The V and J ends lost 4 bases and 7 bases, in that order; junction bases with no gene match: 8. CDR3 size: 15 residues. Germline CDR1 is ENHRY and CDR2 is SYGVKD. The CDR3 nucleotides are TGTGCCATCAGTGCGCCCGACAGGGGAAACGGGGAGCTGTTTTTT. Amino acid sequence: CAISAPDRGNGELFF.

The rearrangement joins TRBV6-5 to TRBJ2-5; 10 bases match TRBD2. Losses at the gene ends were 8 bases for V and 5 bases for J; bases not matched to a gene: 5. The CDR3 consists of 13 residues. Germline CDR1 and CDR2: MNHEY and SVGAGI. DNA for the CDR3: TGTGCCAGCGAGCGGGGGGGCCCCGAGACCCAGTACTTC. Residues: CASERGGPETQYF.

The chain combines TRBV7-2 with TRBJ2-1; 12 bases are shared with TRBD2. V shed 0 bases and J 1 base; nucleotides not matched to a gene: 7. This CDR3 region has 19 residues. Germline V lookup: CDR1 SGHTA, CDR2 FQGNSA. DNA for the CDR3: TGTGCCAGCAGCTTAGCCCTAGCGGGGGGGCACTCATCCTACAATGAGCAGTTCTTC. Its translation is CASSLALAGGHSSYNEQFF.

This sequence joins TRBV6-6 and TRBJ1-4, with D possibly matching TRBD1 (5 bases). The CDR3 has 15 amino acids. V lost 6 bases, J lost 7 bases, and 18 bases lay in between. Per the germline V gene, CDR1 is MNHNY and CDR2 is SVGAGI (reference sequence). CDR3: CASRAYGEQVEKLFF. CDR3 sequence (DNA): TGTGCCAGCAGAGCCTACGGAGAACAGGTTGAAAAACTGTTTTTT.

This CDR3 reads CASTLSGGAGDTQYF. CDR3 in DNA: TGTGCCAGCACTCTTAGCGGGGGGGCCGGAGATACGCAGTATTTT. The chain joins TRBV6-5 to TRBJ2-3; 11 positions agree with TRBD2. The CDR3 totals 15 residues. J gave up 5 bases and V 7 bases, and 8 bases lay outside the gene matches. Germline lookup yields CDR1 MNHEY and CDR2 SVGAGI.

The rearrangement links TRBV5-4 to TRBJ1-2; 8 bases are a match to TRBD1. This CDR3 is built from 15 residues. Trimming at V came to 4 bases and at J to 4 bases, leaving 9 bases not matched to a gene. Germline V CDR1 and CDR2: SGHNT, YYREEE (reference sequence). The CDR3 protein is CASSTQGASAYGYTF. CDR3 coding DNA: TGTGCCAGCAGCACTCAGGGGGCATCCGCCTATGGCTACACCTTC.

The CDR3 loop reads CASSFSYAGEKLFF. CDR3 in DNA: TGTGCCAGCAGTTTTAGTTACGCCGGTGAAAAACTGTTTTTT. The chain links TRBV28 to TRBJ1-4, with D uncertain. V lost 3 bases and J lost 7, with 12 bases in between. The CDR3 covers 14 residues. Germline lookup yields CDR1 MDHEN and CDR2 SYDVKM.

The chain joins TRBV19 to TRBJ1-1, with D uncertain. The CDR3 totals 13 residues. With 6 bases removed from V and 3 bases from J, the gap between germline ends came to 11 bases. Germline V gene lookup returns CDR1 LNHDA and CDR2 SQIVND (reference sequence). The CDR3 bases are TGTGCCAGTAGGGCAACGGGGTACACTGAAGCTTTCTTT. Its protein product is CASRATGYTEAFF.

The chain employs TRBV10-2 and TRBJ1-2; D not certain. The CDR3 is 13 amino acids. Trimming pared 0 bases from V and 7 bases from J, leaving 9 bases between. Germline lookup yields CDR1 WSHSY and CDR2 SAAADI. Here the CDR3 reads CASSESGIPGYTF. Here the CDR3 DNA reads TGCGCCAGCAGTGAGTCCGGGATACCTGGCTACACCTTC.

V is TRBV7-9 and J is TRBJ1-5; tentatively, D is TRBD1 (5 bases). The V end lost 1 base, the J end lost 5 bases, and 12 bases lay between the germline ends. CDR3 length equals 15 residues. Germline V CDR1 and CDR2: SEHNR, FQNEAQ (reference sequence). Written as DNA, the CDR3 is TGTGCCAGCAGCTTAGGCCGAGGGGAGGATCAGCCCCAGCATTTT. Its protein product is CASSLGRGEDQPQHF. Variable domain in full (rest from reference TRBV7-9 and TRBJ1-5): DTGVSQNPRHKITKRGQNVTFRCDPISEHNRLYWYRQTLGQGPEFLTYFQNEAQLEKSRLLSDRFSAERPKGSFSTLEIQRTEQGDSAMYLCASSLGRGEDQPQHFGDGTRLSIL.

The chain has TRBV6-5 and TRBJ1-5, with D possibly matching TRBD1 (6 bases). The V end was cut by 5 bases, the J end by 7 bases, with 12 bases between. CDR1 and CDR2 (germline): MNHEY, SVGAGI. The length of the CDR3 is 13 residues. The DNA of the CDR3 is TGTGCCAGCAGTCGCTTAGGACAGCAGCCCCAGCATTTT. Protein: CASSRLGQQPQHF.

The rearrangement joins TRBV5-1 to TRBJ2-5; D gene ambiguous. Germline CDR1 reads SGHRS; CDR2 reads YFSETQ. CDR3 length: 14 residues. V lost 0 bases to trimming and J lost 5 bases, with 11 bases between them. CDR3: CASSLAPRMETQYF. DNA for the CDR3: TGCGCCAGCAGCTTGGCCCCCAGAATGGAGACCCAGTACTTC.

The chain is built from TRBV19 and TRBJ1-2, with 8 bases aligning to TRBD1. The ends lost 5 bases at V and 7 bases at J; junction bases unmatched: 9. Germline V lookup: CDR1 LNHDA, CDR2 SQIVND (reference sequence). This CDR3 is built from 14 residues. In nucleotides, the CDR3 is TGTGCCAGTAGTGACAGGGGCAGTTTTCCTGGCTACACCTTC. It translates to CASSDRGSFPGYTF.

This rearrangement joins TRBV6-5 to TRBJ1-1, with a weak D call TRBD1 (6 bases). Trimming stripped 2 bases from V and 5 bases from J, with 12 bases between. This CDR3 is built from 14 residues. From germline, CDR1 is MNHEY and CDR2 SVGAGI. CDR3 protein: CASSYSTGRTEAFF. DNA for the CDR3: TGTGCCAGCAGTTACAGCACAGGGAGAACTGAAGCTTTCTTT.

CDR3 DNA: TGTGCCGCCGACTTGTACCAAGAGACCCAGTACTTC. It specifies CAADLYQETQYF. The rearrangement uses TRBV2 and TRBJ2-5; D not resolved. The V gene's germline CDR1 is SNHLY and CDR2 FYNNEI. V was clipped by 11 bases and J by 0 bases, with 10 bases between them. The CDR3 has 12 residues.

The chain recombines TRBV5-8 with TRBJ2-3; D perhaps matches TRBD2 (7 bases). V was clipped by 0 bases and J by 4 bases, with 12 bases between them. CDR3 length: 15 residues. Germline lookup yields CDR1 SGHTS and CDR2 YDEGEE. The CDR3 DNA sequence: TGTGCCAGCAGCTTGGAGGGGGGGCCCGCAGATACGCAGTATTTT. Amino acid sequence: CASSLEGGPADTQYF.